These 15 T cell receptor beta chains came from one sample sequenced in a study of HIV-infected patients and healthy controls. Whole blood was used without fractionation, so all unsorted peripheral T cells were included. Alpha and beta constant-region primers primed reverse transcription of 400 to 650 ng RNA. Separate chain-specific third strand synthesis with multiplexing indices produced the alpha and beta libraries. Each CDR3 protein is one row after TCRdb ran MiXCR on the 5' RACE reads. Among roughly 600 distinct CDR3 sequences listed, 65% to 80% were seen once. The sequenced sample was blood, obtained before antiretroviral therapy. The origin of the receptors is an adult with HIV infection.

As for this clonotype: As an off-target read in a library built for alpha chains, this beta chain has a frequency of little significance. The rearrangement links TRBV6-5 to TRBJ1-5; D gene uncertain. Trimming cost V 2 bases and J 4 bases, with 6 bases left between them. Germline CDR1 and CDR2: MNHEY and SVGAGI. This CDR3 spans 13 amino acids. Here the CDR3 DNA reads TGTGCCAGCAGTTACGGCAGGAATCAGCCCCAGCATTTT. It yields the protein CASSYGRNQPQHF.

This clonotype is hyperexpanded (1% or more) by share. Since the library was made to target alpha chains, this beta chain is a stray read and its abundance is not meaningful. The CDR3 reads CASKGGSTDTQYF. The CDR3 DNA is TGTGCCAGCAAGGGCGGTAGCACAGATACGCAGTATTTT. J is TRBJ2-3 and V is TRBV11-2; D call uncertain. The CDR3 totals 13 residues. Germline V gives CDR1 SGHAT, CDR2 FQNNGV. With 7 bases removed from V and 0 bases from J, the gap between germline ends came to 8 bases.

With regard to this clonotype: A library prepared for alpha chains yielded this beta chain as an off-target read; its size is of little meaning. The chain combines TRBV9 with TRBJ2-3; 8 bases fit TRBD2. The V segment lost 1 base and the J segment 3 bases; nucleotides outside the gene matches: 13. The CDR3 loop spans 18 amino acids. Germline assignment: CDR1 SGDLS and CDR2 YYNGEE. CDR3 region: CASSVSAGGVGRTDTQYF. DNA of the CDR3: TGTGCCAGCAGCGTAAGCGCGGGAGGTGTGGGACGGACAGATACGCAGTATTTT. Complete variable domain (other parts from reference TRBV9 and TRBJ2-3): DSGVTQTPKHLITATGQRVTLRCSPRSGDLSVYWYQQSLDQGLQFLIQYYNGEERAKGNILERFSAQQFPDLHSELNLSSLELGDSALYFCASSVSAGGVGRTDTQYFGPGTRLTVL.

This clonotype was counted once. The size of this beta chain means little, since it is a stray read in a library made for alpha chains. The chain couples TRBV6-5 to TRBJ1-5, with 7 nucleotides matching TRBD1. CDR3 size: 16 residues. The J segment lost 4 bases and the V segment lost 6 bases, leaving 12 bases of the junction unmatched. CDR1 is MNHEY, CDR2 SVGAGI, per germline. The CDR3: CASRRKPQGGNQPQHF. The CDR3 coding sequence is TGTGCCAGCAGGCGCAAGCCGCAGGGGGGAAATCAGCCCCAGCATTTT.

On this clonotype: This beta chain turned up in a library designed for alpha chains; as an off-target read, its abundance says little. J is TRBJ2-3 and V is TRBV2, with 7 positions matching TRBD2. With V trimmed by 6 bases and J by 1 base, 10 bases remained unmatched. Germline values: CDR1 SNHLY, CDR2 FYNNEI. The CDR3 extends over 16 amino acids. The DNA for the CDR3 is TGTGCCAGCAGGGCCTTAAGCGGGGAGGGCACAGATACGCAGTATTTT. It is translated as CASRALSGEGTDTQYF.

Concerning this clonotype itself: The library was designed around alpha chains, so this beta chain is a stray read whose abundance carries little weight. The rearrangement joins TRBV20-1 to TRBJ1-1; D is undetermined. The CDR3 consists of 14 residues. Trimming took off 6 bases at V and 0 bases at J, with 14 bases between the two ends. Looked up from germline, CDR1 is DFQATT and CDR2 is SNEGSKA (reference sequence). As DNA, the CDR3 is TGCAGTGCGCCAGACGGACCCATGAACACTGAAGCTTTCTTT. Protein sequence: CSAPDGPMNTEAFF.

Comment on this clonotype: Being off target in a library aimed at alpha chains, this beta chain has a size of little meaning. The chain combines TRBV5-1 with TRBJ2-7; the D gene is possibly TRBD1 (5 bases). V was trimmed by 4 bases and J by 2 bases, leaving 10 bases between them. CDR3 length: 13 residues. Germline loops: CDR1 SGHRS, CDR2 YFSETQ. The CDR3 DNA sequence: TGCGCCAGCAGCGAGTGGGGCACCTACGAGCAGTACTTC. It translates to CASSEWGTYEQYF.

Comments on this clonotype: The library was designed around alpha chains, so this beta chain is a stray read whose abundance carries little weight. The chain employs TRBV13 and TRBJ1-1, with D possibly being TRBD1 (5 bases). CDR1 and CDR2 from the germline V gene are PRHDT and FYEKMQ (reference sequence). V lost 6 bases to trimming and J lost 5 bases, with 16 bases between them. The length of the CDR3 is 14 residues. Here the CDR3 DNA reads TGTGCCAGCAGTTCTGACCCAGGGAGAACTGAAGCTTTCTTT. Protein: CASSSDPGRTEAFF.

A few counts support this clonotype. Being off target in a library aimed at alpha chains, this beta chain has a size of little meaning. In nucleotides, the CDR3 is TGTGCCAGCAGCCCAGACGGGGCCAATCAGCCCCAGCATTTT. Protein sequence: CASSPDGANQPQHF. The chain carries TRBV28 and TRBJ1-5, with D perhaps TRBD1 (5 bases). Germline CDR1 and CDR2: MDHEN and SYDVKM. Trimming removed 6 bases at V and 3 bases at J, with 12 bases between. CDR3 size: 14 residues.

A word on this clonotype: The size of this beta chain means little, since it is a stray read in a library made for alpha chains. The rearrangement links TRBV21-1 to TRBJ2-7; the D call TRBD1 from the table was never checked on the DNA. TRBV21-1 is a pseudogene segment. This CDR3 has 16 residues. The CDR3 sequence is CASTFPLRDRSYEQYF. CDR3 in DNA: TGTGCCAGCACCTTTCCTCTCCGGGACAGATCCTACGAGCAGTACTTC.

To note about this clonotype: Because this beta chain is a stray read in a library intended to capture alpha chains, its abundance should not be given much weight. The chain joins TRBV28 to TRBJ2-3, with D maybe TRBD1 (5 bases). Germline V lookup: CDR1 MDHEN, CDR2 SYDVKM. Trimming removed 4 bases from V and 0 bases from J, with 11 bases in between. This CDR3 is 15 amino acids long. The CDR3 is CASSSRTGSTDTQYF. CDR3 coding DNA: TGTGCCAGCAGTTCTCGAACAGGTAGCACAGATACGCAGTATTTT.

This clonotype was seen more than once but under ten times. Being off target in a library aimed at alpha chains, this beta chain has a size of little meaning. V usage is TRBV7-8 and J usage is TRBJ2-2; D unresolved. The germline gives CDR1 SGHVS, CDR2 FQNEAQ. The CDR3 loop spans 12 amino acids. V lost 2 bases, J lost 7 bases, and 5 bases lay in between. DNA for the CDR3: TGTGCCAGCAGCTTATTCGGCGGGGAGCTGTTTTTT. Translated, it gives CASSLFGGELFF.

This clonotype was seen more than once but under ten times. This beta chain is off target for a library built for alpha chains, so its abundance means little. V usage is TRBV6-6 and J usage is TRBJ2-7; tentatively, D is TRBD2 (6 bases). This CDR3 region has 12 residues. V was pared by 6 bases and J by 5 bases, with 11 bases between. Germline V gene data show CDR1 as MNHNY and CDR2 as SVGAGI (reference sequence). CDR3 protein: CASRATGDEQYF. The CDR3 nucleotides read TGTGCCAGCAGAGCGACGGGGGACGAGCAGTACTTC.

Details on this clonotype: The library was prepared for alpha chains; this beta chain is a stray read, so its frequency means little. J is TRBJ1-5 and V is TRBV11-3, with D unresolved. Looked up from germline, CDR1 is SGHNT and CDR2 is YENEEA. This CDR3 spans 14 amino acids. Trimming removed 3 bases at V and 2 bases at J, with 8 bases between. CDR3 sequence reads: CASSFTRCNQPQHF. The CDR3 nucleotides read TGTGCCAGCAGCTTCACCCGGTGCAATCAGCCCCAGCATTTT.

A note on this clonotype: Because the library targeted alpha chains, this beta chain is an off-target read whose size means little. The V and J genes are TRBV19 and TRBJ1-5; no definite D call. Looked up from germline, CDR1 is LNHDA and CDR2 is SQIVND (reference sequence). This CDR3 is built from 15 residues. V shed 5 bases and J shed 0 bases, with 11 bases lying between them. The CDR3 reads CASSFGGYSNQPQHF. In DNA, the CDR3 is TGTGCCAGTAGTTTCGGCGGTTATAGCAATCAGCCCCAGCATTTT.